This T cell receptor beta chain is from a study of blood T cells in healthy people across ages. For the second PCR, which ran for about 6 to 11 cycles, a sample-barcoded 5' primer and a J-beta primer mix were used. One entry per CDR3 protein, called by TCRdb with MiXCR from the 5' RACE reads. The sample consists of over 950,000 distinct CDR3 sequences, roughly two fifths of them appearing once. To note about this clonotype: One junction end disagrees with the germline gene, perhaps due to a read error.

This sequence originates from a young man in good health. Sequencing was done on a sample of blood.

The CDR3 loop reads CAGSVLTRRGITGYTF. CDR3 coding DNA: TGTGCCGGCAGCGTACTGACAAGACGTGGGATAACTGGCTACACCTTC. The chain joins TRBV7-9 to TRBJ1-2; no clear D gene. Germline V gives CDR1 SEHNR, CDR2 FQNEAQ (reference sequence). The CDR3 contains 16 residues.